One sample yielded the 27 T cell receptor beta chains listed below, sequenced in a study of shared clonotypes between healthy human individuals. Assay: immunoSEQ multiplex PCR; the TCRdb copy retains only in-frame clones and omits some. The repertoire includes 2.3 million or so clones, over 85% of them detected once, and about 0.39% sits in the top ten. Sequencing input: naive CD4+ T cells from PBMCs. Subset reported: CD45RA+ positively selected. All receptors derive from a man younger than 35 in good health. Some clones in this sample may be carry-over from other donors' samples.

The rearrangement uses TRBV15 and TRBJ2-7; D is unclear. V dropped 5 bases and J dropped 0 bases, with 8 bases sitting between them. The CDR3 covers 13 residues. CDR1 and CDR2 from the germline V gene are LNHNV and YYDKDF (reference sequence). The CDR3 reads CATSPADSYEQYF. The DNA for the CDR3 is TGTGCCACCAGCCCCGCGGACTCCTACGAGCAGTACTTC.

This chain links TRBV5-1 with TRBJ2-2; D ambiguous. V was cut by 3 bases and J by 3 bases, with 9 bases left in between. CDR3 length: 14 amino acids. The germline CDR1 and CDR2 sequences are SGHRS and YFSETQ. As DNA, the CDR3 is TGCGCCAGCAGCTCGGAAAGGGACACCGGGGAGCTGTTTTTT. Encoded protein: CASSSERDTGELFF. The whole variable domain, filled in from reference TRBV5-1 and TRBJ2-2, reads KAGVTQTPRYLIKTRGQQVTLSCSPISGHRSVSWYQQTPGQGLQFLFEYFSETQRNKGNFPGRFSGRQFSNSRSEMNVSTLELGDSALYLCASSSERDTGELFFGEGSRLTVL.

CDR3 in DNA: TGCGCCAGCAGCTTGGGGGCAGTAGGGACCGGGGAGCTGTTTTTT. Translated: CASSLGAVGTGELFF. This rearrangement joins TRBV5-1 to TRBJ2-2, with no clear D. Germline CDR1 and CDR2: SGHRS and YFSETQ. V lost 0 bases to trimming and J lost 5 bases, with 11 bases between them. The CDR3 has 15 amino acids.

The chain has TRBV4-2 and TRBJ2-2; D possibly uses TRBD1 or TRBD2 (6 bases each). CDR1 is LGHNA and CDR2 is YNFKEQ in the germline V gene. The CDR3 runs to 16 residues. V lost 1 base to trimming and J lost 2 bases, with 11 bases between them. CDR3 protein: CASSQAGAGNTGELFF. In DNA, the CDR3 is TGTGCCAGCAGCCAAGCGGGGGCGGGAAACACCGGGGAGCTGTTTTTT.

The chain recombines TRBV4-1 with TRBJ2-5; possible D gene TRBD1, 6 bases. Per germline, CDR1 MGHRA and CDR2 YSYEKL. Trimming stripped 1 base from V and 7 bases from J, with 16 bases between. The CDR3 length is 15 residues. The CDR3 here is CASSQAGERGGTQYF. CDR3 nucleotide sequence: TGCGCCAGCAGCCAAGCGGGTGAGAGAGGGGGGACCCAGTACTTC.

This CDR3 reads CASSLGGAGARQETQYF. The CDR3 coding sequence is TGTGCCAGCAGCTTGGGGGGAGCGGGAGCTCGTCAAGAGACCCAGTACTTC. This chain connects TRBV7-2 to TRBJ2-5; 8 bases agree with TRBD2. The V and J ends lost 3 bases and 2 bases, in that order; junction bases with no gene match: 11. CDR3 size: 17 residues. The V gene's germline CDR1 is SGHTA and CDR2 FQGNSA.

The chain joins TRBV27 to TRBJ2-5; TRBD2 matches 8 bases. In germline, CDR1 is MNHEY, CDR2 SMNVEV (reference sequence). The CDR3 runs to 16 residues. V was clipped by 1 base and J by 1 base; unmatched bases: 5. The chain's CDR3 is CASSLYGRAIQETQYF. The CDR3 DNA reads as TGTGCCAGCAGTTTATACGGGAGGGCGATCCAAGAGACCCAGTACTTC.

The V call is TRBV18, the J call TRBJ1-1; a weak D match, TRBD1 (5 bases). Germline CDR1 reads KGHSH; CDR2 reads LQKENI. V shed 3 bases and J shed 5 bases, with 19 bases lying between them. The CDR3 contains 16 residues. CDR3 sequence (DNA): TGTGCCAGCTCACCGGGTGGTATCAGGGTGGTTACTGAAGCTTTCTTT. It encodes CASSPGGIRVVTEAFF.

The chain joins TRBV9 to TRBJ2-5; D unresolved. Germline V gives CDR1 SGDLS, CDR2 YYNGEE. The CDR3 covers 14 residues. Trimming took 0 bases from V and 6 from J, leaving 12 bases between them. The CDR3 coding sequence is TGTGCCAGCAGCGTAGCCCCCTTCGACCAGACCCAGTACTTC. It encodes CASSVAPFDQTQYF. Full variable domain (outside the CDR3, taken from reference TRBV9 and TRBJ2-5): DSGVTQTPKHLITATGQRVTLRCSPRSGDLSVYWYQQSLDQGLQFLIQYYNGEERAKGNILERFSAQQFPDLHSELNLSSLELGDSALYFCASSVAPFDQTQYFGPGTRLLVL.

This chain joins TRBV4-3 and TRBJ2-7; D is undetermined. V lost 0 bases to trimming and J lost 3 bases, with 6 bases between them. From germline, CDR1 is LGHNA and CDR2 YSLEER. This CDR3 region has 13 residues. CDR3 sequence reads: CASSQDTYYEQYF. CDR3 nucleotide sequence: TGCGCCAGCAGCCAAGATACTTACTACGAGCAGTACTTC.

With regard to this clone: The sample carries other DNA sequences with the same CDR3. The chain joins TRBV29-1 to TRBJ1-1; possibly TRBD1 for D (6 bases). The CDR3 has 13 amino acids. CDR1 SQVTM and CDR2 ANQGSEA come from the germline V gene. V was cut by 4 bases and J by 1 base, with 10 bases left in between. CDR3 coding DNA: TGCAGCGTTGCGCAGGGGAGGAACACTGAAGCTTTCTTT. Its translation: CSVAQGRNTEAFF. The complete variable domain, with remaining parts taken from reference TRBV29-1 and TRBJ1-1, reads SAVISQKPSRDICQRGTSLTIQCQVDSQVTMMFWYRQQPGQSLTLIATANQGSEATYESGFVIDKFPISRPNLTFSTLTVSNMSPEDSSIYLCSVAQGRNTEAFFGQGTRLTVV.

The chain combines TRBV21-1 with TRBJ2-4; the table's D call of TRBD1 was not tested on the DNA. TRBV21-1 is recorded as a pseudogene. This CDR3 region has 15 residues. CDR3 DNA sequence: TGTGCCAGCCGCCTAGACAGGGTAGGCAAAAACATTCAGTACTTC. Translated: CASRLDRVGKNIQYF.

This chain's CDR3 is CASSIRTGSSYEQYF. Written as DNA, the CDR3 is TGTGCCAGTAGTATAAGAACCGGCAGCTCCTACGAGCAGTACTTC. This chain joins TRBV19 and TRBJ2-7; D remains unclear. Germline CDR1 and CDR2: LNHDA and SQIVND (reference sequence). V was cut by 2 bases and J by 0 bases, with 11 bases left in between. The CDR3 is made up of 15 amino acids.

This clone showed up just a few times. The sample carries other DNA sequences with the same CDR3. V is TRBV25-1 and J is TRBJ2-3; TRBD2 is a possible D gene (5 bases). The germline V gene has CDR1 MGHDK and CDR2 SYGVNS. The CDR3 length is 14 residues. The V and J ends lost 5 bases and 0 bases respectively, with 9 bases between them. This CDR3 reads CASSLAGSTDTQYF. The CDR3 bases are TGTGCCAGCAGTCTGGCGGGTAGCACAGATACGCAGTATTTT.

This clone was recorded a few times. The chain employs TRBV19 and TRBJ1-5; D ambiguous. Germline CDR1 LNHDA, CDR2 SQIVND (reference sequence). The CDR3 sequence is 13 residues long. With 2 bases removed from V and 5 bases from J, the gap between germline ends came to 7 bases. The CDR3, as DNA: TGTGCCAGTAGTATAATTTCCGATCAGCCCCAGCATTTT. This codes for CASSIISDQPQHF.

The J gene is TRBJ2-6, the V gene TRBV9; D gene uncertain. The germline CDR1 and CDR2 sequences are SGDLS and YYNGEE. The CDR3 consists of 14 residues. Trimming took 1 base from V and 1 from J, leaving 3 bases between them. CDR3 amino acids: CASSVWSGANVLTF. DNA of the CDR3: TGTGCCAGCAGCGTATGGTCTGGGGCCAACGTCCTGACTTTC.

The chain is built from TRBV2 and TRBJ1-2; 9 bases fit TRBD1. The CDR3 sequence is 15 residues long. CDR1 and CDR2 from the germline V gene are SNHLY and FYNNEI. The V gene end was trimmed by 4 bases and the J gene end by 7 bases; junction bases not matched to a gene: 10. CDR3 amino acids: CASSGGQGRRSGYTF. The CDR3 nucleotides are TGTGCCAGCAGTGGGGGACAGGGACGACGCAGTGGCTACACCTTC.

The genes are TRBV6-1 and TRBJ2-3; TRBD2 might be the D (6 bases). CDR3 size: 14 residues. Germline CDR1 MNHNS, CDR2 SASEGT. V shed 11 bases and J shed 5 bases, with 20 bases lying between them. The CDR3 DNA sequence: TGTGCCGTAAGGAGGGTCGCCGGGGGAGATACGCAGTATTTT. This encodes CAVRRVAGGDTQYF.

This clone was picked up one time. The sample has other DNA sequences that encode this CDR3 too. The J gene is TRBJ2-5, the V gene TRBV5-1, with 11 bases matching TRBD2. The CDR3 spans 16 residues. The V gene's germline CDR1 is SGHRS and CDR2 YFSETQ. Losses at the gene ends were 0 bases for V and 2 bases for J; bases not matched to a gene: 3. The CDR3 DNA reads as TGCGCCAGCAGCTTGGGACTAGCGGGAAGTCAAGAGACCCAGTACTTC. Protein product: CASSLGLAGSQETQYF.

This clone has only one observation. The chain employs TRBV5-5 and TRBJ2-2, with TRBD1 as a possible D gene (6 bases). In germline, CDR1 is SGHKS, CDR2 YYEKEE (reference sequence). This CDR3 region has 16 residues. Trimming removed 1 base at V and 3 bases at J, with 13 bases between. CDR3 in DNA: TGTGCCAGCAGCTTGAGTGGACAGCCTTACACCGGGGAGCTGTTTTTT. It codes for CASSLSGQPYTGELFF.

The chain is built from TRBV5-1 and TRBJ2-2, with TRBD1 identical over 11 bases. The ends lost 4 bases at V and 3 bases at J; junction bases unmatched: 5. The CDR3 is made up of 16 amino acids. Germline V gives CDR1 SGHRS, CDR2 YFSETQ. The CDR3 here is CASSPGQGAYTGELFF. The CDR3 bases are TGCGCCAGCAGCCCCGGACAGGGGGCTTACACCGGGGAGCTGTTTTTT.

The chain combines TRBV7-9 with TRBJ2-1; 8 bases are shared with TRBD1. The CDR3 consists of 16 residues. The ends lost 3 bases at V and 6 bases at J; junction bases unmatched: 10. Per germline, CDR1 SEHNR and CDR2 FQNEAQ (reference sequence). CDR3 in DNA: TGTGCCAGCAGCTTTACACCGGGACAGGCCTTCAATGAGCAGTTCTTC. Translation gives CASSFTPGQAFNEQFF.

The CDR3 spells CASSQFLITARSTDTQYF. The CDR3 DNA sequence: TGTGCCAGCAGCCAATTCCTAATTACCGCGCGTTCCACAGATACGCAGTATTTT. The chain combines TRBV14 with TRBJ2-3; D unresolved. Germline V gene lookup returns CDR1 SGHDN and CDR2 FVKESK. The CDR3 sequence is 18 residues long. V lost 2 bases, J lost 2 bases, and 20 bases lay in between.

The CDR3 bases are TGTGCCAGCAGCTCGGGAAGTCGGAGCTCCTACGAGCAGTACTTC. It yields the protein CASSSGSRSSYEQYF. The chain uses TRBV5-6 and TRBJ2-7; D may be TRBD2 (5 bases). The CDR3 length is 15 residues. The germline CDR1 and CDR2 sequences are SGHDT and YYEEEE. Trimming left V 3 bases short and J 0 bases short, with 13 bases between.

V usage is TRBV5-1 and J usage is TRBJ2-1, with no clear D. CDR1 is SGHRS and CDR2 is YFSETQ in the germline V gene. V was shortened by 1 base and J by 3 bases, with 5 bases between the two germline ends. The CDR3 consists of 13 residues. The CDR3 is CASSLRNYNEQFF. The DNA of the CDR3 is TGCGCCAGCAGCTTGCGGAACTACAATGAGCAGTTCTTC.

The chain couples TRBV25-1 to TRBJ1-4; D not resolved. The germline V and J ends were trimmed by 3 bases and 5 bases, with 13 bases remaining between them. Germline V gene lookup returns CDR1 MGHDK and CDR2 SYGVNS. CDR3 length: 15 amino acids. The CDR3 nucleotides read TGTGCCAGCAGTGACCACCGGGCCCCGAATGAAAAACTGTTTTTT. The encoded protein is CASSDHRAPNEKLFF.

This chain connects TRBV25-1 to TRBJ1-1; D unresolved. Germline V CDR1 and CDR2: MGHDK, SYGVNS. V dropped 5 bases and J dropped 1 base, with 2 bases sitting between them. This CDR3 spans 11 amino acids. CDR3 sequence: CASSQNTEAFF. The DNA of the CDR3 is TGTGCCAGCAGTCAGAACACTGAAGCTTTCTTT.